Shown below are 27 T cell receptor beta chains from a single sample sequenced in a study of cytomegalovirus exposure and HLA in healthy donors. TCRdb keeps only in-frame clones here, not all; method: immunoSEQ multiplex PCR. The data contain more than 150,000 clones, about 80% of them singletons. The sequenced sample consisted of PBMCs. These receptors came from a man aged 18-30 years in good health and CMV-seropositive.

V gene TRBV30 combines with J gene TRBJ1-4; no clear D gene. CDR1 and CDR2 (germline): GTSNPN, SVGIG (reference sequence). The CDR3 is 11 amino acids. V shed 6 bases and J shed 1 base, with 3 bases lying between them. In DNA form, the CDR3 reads TGTGCCTGTCAAACTAATGAAAAACTGTTTTTT. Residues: CACQTNEKLFF.

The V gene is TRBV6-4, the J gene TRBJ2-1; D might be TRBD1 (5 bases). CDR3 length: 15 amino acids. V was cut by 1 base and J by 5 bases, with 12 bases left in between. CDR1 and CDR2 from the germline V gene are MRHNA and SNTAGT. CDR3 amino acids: CASSDWGSIDNEQFF. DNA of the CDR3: TGTGCCAGCAGTGACTGGGGCTCTATCGACAATGAGCAGTTCTTC.

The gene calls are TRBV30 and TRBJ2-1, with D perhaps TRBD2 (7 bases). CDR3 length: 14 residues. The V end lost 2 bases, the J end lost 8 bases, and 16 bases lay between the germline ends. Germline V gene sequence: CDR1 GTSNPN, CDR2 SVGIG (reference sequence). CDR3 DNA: TGTGCCTGGAGTAAGGGGGGGCCTCGGGATGAGCAGTTCTTC. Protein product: CAWSKGGPRDEQFF.

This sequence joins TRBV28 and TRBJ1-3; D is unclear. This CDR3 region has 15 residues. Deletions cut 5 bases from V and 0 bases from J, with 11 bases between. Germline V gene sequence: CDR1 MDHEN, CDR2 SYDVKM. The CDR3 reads CASSTQPVSGNTIYF. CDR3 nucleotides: TGTGCCAGCAGTACACAACCAGTCTCTGGAAACACCATATATTTT.

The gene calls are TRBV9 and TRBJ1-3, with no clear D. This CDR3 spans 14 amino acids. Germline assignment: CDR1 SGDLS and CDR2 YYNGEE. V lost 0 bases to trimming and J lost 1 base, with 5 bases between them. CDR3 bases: TGTGCCAGCAGCGTAGCGGGGTCTGGAAACACCATATATTTT. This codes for CASSVAGSGNTIYF.

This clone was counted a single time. In nucleotides, the CDR3 is TGTGCCAGCAGCGCCCAAGCCCCGGGACTAGCGGGTCAAGAGACCCAGTACTTC. This codes for CASSAQAPGLAGQETQYF. V is TRBV9 and J is TRBJ2-5; TRBD2 agrees at 12 bases. The trim removed 3 bases at V and 2 bases at J, leaving 11 bases unmatched. Germline loops: CDR1 SGDLS, CDR2 YYNGEE. The CDR3 is made up of 18 amino acids.

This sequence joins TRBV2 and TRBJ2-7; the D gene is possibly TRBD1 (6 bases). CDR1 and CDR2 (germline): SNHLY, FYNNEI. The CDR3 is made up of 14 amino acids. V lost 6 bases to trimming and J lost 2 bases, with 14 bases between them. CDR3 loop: CASRHRDKPYEQYF. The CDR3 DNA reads TGTGCCAGCAGACACCGGGACAAGCCCTACGAGCAGTACTTC.

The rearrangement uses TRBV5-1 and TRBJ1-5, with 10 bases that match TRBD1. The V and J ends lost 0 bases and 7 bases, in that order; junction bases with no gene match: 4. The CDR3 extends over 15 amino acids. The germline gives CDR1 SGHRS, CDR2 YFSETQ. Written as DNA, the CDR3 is TGCGCCAGCAGCTTGGATGGGACAGGGGTCCAGCCCCAGCATTTT. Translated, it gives CASSLDGTGVQPQHF. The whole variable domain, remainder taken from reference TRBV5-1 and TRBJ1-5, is KAGVTQTPRYLIKTRGQQVTLSCSPISGHRSVSWYQQTPGQGLQFLFEYFSETQRNKGNFPGRFSGRQFSNSRSEMNVSTLELGDSALYLCASSLDGTGVQPQHFGDGTRLSIL.

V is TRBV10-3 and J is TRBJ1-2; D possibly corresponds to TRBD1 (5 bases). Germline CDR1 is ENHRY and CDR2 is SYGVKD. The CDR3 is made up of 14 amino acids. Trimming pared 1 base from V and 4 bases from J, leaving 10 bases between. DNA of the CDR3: TGTGCCATCAGTGAGTGGGGCCAAACCTATGGCTACACCTTC. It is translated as CAISEWGQTYGYTF.

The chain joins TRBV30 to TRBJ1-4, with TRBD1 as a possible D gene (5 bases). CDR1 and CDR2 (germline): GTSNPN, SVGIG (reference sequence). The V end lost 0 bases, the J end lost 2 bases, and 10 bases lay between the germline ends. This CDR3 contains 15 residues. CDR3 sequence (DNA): TGTGCCTGGAGTGTATTCCGGGGGACTAATGAAAAACTGTTTTTT. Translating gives CAWSVFRGTNEKLFF.

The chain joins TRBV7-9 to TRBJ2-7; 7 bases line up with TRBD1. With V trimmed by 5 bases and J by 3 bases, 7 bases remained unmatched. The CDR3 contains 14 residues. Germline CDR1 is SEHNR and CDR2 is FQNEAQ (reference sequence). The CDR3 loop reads CASSPWDRNYEQYF. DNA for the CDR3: TGTGCCAGCAGCCCCTGGGACAGAAACTACGAGCAGTACTTC.

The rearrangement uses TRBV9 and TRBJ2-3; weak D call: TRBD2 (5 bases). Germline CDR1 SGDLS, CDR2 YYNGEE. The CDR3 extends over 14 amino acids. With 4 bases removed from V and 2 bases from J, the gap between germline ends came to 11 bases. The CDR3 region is CASSRGLTTDTQYF. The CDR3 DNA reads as TGTGCCAGCAGCCGTGGACTCACCACAGATACGCAGTATTTT.

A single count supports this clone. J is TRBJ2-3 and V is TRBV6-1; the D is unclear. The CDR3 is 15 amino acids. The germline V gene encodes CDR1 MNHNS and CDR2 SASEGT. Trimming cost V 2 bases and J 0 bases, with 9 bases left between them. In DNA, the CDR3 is TGTGCCAGCAGTGAACAGGCTACTAGCACAGATACGCAGTATTTT. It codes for CASSEQATSTDTQYF.

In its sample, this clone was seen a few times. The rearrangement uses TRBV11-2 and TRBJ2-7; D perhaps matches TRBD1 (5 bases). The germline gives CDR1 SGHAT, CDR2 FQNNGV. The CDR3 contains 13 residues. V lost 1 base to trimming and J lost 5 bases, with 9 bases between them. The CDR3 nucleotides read TGTGCCAGCAGCTTAGTGGGGCAAAACGAGCAGTACTTC. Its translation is CASSLVGQNEQYF.

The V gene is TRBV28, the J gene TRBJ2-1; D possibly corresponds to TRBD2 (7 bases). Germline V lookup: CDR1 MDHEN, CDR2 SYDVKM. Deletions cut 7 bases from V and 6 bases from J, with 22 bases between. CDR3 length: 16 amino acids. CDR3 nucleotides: TGTGCCAGCATAATCTCGGGGGGCGGACGGGGCAATGAGCAGTTCTTC. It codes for CASIISGGGRGNEQFF. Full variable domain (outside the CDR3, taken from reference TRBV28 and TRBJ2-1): DVKVTQSSRYLVKRTGEKVFLECVQDMDHENMFWYRQDPGLGLRLIYFSYDVKMKEKGDIPEGYSVSREKKERFSLILESASTNQTSMYLCASIISGGGRGNEQFFGPGTRLTVL.

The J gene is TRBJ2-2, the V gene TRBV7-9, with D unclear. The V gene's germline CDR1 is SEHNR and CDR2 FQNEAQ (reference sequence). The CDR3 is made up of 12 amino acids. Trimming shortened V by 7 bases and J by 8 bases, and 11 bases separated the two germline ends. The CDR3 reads CASTLYPGELFF. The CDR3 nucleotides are TGTGCCAGCACCCTTTATCCGGGGGAGCTGTTTTTT.

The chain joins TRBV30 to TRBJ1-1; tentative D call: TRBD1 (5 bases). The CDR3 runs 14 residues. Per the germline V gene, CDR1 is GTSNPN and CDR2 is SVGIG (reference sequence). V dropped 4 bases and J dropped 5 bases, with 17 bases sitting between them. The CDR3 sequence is CAWIPLWGGTEAFF. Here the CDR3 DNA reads TGTGCCTGGATCCCCCTCTGGGGGGGTACTGAAGCTTTCTTT.

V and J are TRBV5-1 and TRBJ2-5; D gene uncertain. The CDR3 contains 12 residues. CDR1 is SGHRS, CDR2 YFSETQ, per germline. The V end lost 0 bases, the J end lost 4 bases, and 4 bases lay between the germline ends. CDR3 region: CASSLDRETQYF. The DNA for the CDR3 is TGCGCCAGCAGCTTGGATCGAGAGACCCAGTACTTC.

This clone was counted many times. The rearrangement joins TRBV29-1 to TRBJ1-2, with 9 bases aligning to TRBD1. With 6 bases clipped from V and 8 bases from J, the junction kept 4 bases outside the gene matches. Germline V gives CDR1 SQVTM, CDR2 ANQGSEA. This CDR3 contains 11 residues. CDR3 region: CSVPGQGGYTF. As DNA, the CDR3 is TGCAGCGTCCCGGGACAGGGAGGCTACACCTTC.

The CDR3 sequence is CASSLQGNYGYTF. The CDR3 DNA follows: TGTGCCAGCAGCCTACAGGGAAACTATGGCTACACCTTC. J is TRBJ1-2 and V is TRBV5-4, with D maybe TRBD1 (6 bases). Trimming shortened V by 4 bases and J by 2 bases, and 9 bases separated the two germline ends. CDR1 is SGHNT and CDR2 is YYREEE in the germline V gene (reference sequence). This CDR3 comprises 13 residues.

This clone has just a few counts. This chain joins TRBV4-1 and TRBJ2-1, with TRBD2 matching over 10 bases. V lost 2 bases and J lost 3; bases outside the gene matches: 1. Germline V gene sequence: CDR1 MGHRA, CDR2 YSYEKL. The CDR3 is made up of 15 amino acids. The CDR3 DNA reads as TGCGCCAGCAGCCAAAAGCGGGAGGGCTACAATGAGCAGTTCTTC. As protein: CASSQKREGYNEQFF.

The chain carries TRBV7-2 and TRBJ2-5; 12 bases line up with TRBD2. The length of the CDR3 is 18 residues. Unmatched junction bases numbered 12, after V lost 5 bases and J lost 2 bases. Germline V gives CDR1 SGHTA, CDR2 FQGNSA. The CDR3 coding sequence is TGTGCCAGCAGCCGAGGTGGACTAGCGGGATCTAGTCAAGAGACCCAGTACTTC. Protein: CASSRGGLAGSSQETQYF.

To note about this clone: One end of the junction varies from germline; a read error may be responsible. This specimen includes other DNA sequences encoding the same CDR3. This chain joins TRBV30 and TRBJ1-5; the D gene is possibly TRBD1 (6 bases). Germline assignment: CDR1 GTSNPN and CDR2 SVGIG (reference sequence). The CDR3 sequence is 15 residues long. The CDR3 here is CAWARPGAGDQPQHF. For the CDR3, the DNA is TGTGCCTGGGCGCGCCCAGGGGCCGGGGATCAGCCCCAACATTTT.

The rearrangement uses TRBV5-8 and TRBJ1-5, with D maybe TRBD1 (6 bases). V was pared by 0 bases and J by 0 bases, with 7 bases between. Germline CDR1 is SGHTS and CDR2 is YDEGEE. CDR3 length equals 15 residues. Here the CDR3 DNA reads TGTGCCAGCAGCTTGGTGGGGGCTAGCAATCAGCCCCAGCATTTT. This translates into CASSLVGASNQPQHF. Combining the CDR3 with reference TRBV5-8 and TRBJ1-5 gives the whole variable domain EAGVTQSPTHLIKTRGQQATLRCSPISGHTSVYWYQQALGLGLQFLLWYDEGEERNRGNFPPRFSGRQFPNYSSELNVNALELEDSALYLCASSLVGASNQPQHFGDGTRLSIL.

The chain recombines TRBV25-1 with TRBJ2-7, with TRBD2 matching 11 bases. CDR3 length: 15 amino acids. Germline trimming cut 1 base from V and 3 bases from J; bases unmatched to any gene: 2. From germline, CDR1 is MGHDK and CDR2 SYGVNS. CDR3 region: CASSESLAGGYEQYF. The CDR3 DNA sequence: TGTGCCAGCAGTGAATCGCTAGCGGGGGGCTACGAGCAGTACTTC.

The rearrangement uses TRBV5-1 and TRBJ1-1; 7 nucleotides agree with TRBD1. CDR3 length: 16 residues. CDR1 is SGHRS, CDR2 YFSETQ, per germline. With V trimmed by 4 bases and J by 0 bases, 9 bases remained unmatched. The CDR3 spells CASSTLRTGVNTEAFF. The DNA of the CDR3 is TGCGCCAGCAGCACCTTAAGGACAGGAGTGAACACTGAAGCTTTCTTT.

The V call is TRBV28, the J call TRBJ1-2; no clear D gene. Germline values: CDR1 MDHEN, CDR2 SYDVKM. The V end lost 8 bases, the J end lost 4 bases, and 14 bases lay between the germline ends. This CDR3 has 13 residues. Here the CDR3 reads CASGSEGGYGYTF. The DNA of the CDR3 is TGTGCCAGCGGTTCGGAGGGCGGCTATGGCTACACCTTC.